These 23 T cell receptor beta chains share one sample of origin, sequenced in a study of CD4 T cells in relation to SARS-CoV-2 and coronaviruses. Method: immunoSEQ multiplex PCR; TCRdb's copy keeps in-frame clones and lacks some. The data show about 12,000 clones, 69% seen once. Antigens of these TCRs are unknown. Before the COVID-19 pandemic, during about 2011-2019, CD4+ T cells were taken from unexposed donors. The cells were cultured for less than twelve days before CD4+ T cells were isolated. The material sequenced was CD4+ T cells from PBMCs, cultured in vitro. These receptor sequences come from a human donor in good health.

This clone has only a few counts. This sequence joins TRBV9 and TRBJ1-2, with D hard to call. Germline CDR1 and CDR2: SGDLS and YYNGEE. The CDR3 contains 14 residues. The V end was cut by 1 base, the J end by 1 base, with 8 bases between. The CDR3 sequence is CASSVTTVNYGYTF. In DNA, the CDR3 is TGTGCCAGCAGCGTAACCACAGTTAACTATGGCTACACCTTC.

This chain uses TRBV15 with TRBJ2-7; D perhaps matches TRBD1 (5 bases). The CDR3 runs 14 residues. The ends were cut back, 1 base at V and 6 bases at J, with 13 bases in the middle. Germline assignment: CDR1 LNHNV and CDR2 YYDKDF (reference sequence). CDR3 region: CATSRGLDMTEQYF. The CDR3 nucleotides are TGTGCCACCAGCAGAGGATTGGACATGACCGAGCAGTACTTC.

The gene calls are TRBV18 and TRBJ1-2, with 7 bases lining up with TRBD1. CDR1 KGHSH and CDR2 LQKENI come from the germline V gene. The CDR3 is 13 residues long. Losses at the gene ends were 6 bases for V and 4 bases for J; bases not matched to a gene: 5. The CDR3 is CASSLDRPYGYTF. For the CDR3, the DNA is TGTGCCAGCTCCCTGGACAGGCCCTATGGCTACACCTTC.

CDR3 DNA sequence: TGTGCCATCAGTGGAGGGTCTGAAGATCGAGTGTATCCTGGAAACACCATATATTTT. Its protein product is CAISGGSEDRVYPGNTIYF. The chain joins TRBV10-3 to TRBJ1-3; D is undetermined. Per germline, CDR1 ENHRY and CDR2 SYGVKD. Trimming took 4 bases from V and 2 from J, leaving 24 bases between them. There are 19 residues in the CDR3.

V gene TRBV5-1 combines with J gene TRBJ2-3, with 7 bases fitting TRBD1. Trimming removed 4 bases from V and 3 bases from J; junction bases left unmatched: 11. CDR3 length: 16 amino acids. CDR1 and CDR2 (germline): SGHRS, YFSETQ. CDR3 protein: CASSPPRAGGTDTQYF. CDR3 DNA sequence: TGCGCCAGCAGCCCCCCTCGGGCAGGGGGTACAGATACGCAGTATTTT.

The genes are TRBV7-8 and TRBJ2-7, with 7 bases aligning to TRBD2. This CDR3 has 17 amino acids. Germline V gene data show CDR1 as SGHVS and CDR2 as FQNEAQ. J lost 3 bases, V lost 2 bases, and 13 bases had no gene match. CDR3 sequence (DNA): TGTGCCAGCAGCTTAACGACGTATGGAGCGGGGCACTACGAGCAGTACTTC. Protein: CASSLTTYGAGHYEQYF.

V and J are TRBV5-4 and TRBJ2-5, with 14 bases identical to TRBD2. V gave up 4 bases and J gave up 5 bases; unmatched junction bases: 7. Per the germline V gene, CDR1 is SGHNT and CDR2 is YYREEE (reference sequence). This CDR3 comprises 16 residues. The CDR3 reads CASSGPTSGRAETQYF. CDR3 nucleotides: TGTGCCAGCAGCGGACCGACTAGCGGGAGGGCTGAGACCCAGTACTTC.

The chain links TRBV7-3 to TRBJ1-2; 7 positions match TRBD1. Germline CDR1 is SGHTA and CDR2 is FQGTGA. The V and J ends lost 0 bases and 7 bases, in that order; junction bases with no gene match: 5. CDR3 size: 14 residues. The CDR3 nucleotides read TGTGCCAGCAGCTTAACAGGGGGCGCAGGTGGCTACACCTTC. It encodes CASSLTGGAGGYTF.

V is TRBV19 and J is TRBJ2-7; TRBD1 is a possible D gene (6 bases). Trimming took 3 bases from V and 4 from J, leaving 16 bases between them. CDR3 length: 15 amino acids. Germline values: CDR1 LNHDA, CDR2 SQIVND (reference sequence). This CDR3 is CASSISRGVGYEQYF. DNA of the CDR3: TGTGCCAGTAGTATCTCCAGGGGCGTTGGGTACGAGCAGTACTTC.

This clone has just one count. V is TRBV20-1 and J is TRBJ1-1, with D unclear. CDR3 size: 11 residues. Germline CDR1 reads DFQATT; CDR2 reads SNEGSKA (reference sequence). Trimming took 1 base from V and 11 from J, leaving 11 bases between them. As DNA, the CDR3 is TGCAGTGCTAGAGTAGAGAGTGGGGCTTTCTTT. Residues: CSARVESGAFF.

This clone was detected only a few times. The chain is built from TRBV29-1 and TRBJ2-3; 7 bases map to TRBD2. CDR3 length equals 13 residues. Germline lookup yields CDR1 SQVTM and CDR2 ANQGSEA. With V trimmed by 8 bases and J by 4 bases, 9 bases remained unmatched. CDR3 DNA: TGCAGCATTGGGGCGGGAGCAGCAGATACGCAGTATTTT. This sequence encodes CSIGAGAADTQYF.

The gene calls are TRBV29-1 and TRBJ2-1; TRBD2 is a possible D gene (6 bases). V shed 6 bases and J shed 4 bases, with 10 bases lying between them. CDR3 length: 12 residues. CDR1 and CDR2 (germline): SQVTM, ANQGSEA. CDR3 in DNA: TGCAGCGTCTTACTAGCTTACAATGAGCAGTTCTTC. Protein: CSVLLAYNEQFF.

V and J are TRBV11-2 and TRBJ2-5; no clear D gene. V lost 1 base and J 1 base, leaving 7 bases between the germline ends. Germline assignment: CDR1 SGHAT and CDR2 FQNNGV. The CDR3 runs 14 residues. This CDR3 is CASSLGQLQETQYF. The CDR3 DNA is TGTGCCAGCAGCTTAGGCCAACTCCAAGAGACCCAGTACTTC.

The chain uses TRBV5-4 and TRBJ2-6, with 8 bases aligning to TRBD1. Germline CDR1 reads SGHNT; CDR2 reads YYREEE (reference sequence). The CDR3 covers 17 residues. V lost 0 bases to trimming and J lost 0 bases; unmatched junction nucleotides: 2. CDR3: CASSLAGGLSGANVLTF. The CDR3, as DNA: TGTGCCAGCAGCTTGGCAGGGGGCCTCTCTGGGGCCAACGTCCTGACTTTC. Variable domain in full (rest from reference TRBV5-4 and TRBJ2-6): ETGVTQSPTHLIKTRGQQVTLRCSSQSGHNTVSWYQQALGQGPQFIFQYYREEENGRGNFPPRFSGLQFPNYSSELNVNALELDDSALYLCASSLAGGLSGANVLTFGAGSRLTVL.

This clone is categorized as medium-sized. The rearrangement links TRBV7-8 to TRBJ1-1; D gene unclear. There are 13 residues in the CDR3. The germline V and J ends were trimmed by 1 base and 1 base, with 4 bases remaining between them. Per the germline V gene, CDR1 is SGHVS and CDR2 is FQNEAQ. CDR3: CASSLVGNTEAFF. The CDR3, as DNA: TGTGCCAGCAGCTTAGTTGGGAACACTGAAGCTTTCTTT.

The genes are TRBV5-4 and TRBJ1-2; D ambiguous. Germline V gives CDR1 SGHNT, CDR2 YYREEE (reference sequence). The CDR3 extends over 13 amino acids. The ends were cut back, 4 bases at V and 6 bases at J, with 13 bases in the middle. In DNA form, the CDR3 reads TGTGCCAGCAGCGCTACAGACTACGATGGCTACACCTTC. It specifies CASSATDYDGYTF. The variable domain in full, with the rest retrieved from reference TRBV5-4 and TRBJ1-2, is ETGVTQSPTHLIKTRGQQVTLRCSSQSGHNTVSWYQQALGQGPQFIFQYYREEENGRGNFPPRFSGLQFPNYSSELNVNALELDDSALYLCASSATDYDGYTFGSGTRLTVV.

This clone has just a few counts. This sequence joins TRBV6-1 and TRBJ1-1; D not certain. The V end lost 3 bases, the J end lost 0 bases, and 17 bases lay between the germline ends. CDR3 length: 17 amino acids. Germline CDR1 MNHNS, CDR2 SASEGT. The CDR3 DNA is TGTGCCAGCAGTGAGCAGGTGGGAAGATTCATGAACACTGAAGCTTTCTTT. It translates to CASSEQVGRFMNTEAFF.

This chain links TRBV12-3 or TRBV12-4 with TRBJ2-7; D unresolved. Deletions cut 6 bases from V and 0 bases from J, with 6 bases between. CDR3 size: 12 residues. The CDR3 region has the DNA TGTGCCAGCAGCACTACCTCCTACGAGCAGTACTTC. This translates into CASSTTSYEQYF.

The chain carries TRBV10-3 and TRBJ1-2, with D unresolved. CDR3 size: 11 residues. V was shortened by 0 bases and J by 7 bases, with 3 bases between the two germline ends. Germline-derived CDR1 and CDR2 are ENHRY and SYGVKD. The CDR3 sequence: CAISESGGYTF. The CDR3 bases are TGTGCCATCAGTGAGTCTGGTGGCTACACCTTC.

This chain links TRBV3-1 (or the pseudogene TRBV3-2) with TRBJ2-7, with 9 bases aligning to TRBD1. V trimming: 4 bases; J trimming: 2 bases; junction bases outside the gene matches: 6. CDR1 and CDR2 (germline): LGHDT, YNNKEL (reference sequence). The CDR3 totals 15 residues. The CDR3: CASSPGQGFTYEQYF. CDR3 nucleotide sequence: TGTGCCAGCAGCCCTGGACAGGGGTTTACCTACGAGCAGTACTTC.

Only one count was recorded for this clone. The chain joins TRBV21-1 to TRBJ1-5. TRBV21-1 constitutes a pseudogene. CDR3 length: 16 residues. This CDR3 reads CASSKVFRASNQPQHF. The DNA for the CDR3 is TGTGCCAGCAGCAAAGTGTTTCGAGCTAGCAATCAGCCCCAGCATTTT.

This rearrangement joins TRBV4-2 to TRBJ2-5, with TRBD2 matching over 8 bases. The CDR3 runs to 15 residues. CDR1 is LGHNA, CDR2 YNFKEQ, per germline. The junction had 7 bases not matched to a gene; V was cut back by 4 bases and J by 3 bases. CDR3 bases: TGTGCCAGCAGCCCGACGGTAGCGGGAAAAGAGACCCAGTACTTC. Translated, it gives CASSPTVAGKETQYF.

The gene calls are TRBV5-1 and TRBJ2-7; 7 nucleotides line up with TRBD2. Germline V lookup: CDR1 SGHRS, CDR2 YFSETQ. With 0 bases clipped from V and 4 bases from J, the junction kept 10 bases outside the gene matches. This CDR3 has 16 residues. The CDR3 protein is CASSLGLAAAYYEQYF. The DNA of the CDR3 is TGCGCCAGCAGCTTGGGCCTAGCGGCAGCGTATTACGAGCAGTACTTC.